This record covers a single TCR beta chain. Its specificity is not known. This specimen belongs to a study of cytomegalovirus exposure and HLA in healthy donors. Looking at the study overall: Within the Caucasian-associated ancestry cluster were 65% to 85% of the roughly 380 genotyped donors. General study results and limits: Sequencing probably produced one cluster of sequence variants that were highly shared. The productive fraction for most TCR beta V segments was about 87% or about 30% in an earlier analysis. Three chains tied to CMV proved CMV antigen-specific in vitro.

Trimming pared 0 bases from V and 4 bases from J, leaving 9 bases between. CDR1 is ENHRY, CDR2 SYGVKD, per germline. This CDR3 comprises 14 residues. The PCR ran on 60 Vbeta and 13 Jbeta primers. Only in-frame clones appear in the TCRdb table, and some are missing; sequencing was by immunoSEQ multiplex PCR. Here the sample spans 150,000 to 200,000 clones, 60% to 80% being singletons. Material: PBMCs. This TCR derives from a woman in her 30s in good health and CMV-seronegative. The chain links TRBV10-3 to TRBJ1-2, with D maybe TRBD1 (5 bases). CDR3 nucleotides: TGTGCCATCAGTGAGTCCCTGGGGGGCTATGGCTACACCTTC. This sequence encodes CAISESLGGYGYTF.